This T cell receptor (beta chain) emerged from a study of cytomegalovirus exposure and HLA in healthy donors. In the study overall: The Caucasian-associated ancestry cluster contained 81% of the 398 genotyped donors. Broader study findings: TCR beta chains associated with HLA were, in a later analysis, more clonally expanded than equally common others. HLA allele associations emerged for under 20,000 TCR beta sequences in a later analysis, at 0.05 false discovery rate. Apparent HLA restriction characterized most CMV-associated TCR beta chains in a later analysis.

Both 60 Vbeta primers and 13 Jbeta primers went into the PCR. This table comes from immunoSEQ multiplex PCR, and its TCRdb copy is limited to in-frame clones, with some not included. The sample includes about 110,000 clones, roughly two thirds of them seen just once. Germline V gene sequence: CDR1 SGHRS, CDR2 YFSETQ. CDR3 length equals 15 residues. J lost 3 bases, V lost 1 base, and 4 bases had no gene match. With respect to this clone: Its target is not known.

The clonotype comes from a female donor in good health and CMV-seronegative. The sample comprised PBMCs. V and J are TRBV5-1 and TRBJ2-7; 10 bases align to TRBD1. The CDR3 region is CASSLRDRGFYEQYF. The CDR3 nucleotides are TGCGCCAGCAGCTTGCGGGACAGGGGTTTCTACGAGCAGTACTTC.